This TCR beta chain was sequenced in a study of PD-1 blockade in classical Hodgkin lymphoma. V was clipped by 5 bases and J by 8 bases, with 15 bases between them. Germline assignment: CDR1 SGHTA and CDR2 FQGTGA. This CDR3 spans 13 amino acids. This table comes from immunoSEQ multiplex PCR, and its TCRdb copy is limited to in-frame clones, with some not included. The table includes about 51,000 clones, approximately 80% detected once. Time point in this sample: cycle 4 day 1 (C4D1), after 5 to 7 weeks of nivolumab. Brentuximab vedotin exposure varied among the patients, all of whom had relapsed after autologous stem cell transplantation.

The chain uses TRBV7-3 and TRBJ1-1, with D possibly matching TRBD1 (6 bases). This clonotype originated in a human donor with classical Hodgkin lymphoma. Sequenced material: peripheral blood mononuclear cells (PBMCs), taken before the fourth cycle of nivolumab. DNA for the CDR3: TGTGCCAGCAGCCGCCAGGGGCTTACCGAAGCTTTCTTT. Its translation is CASSRQGLTEAFF.